These 10 T cell receptor beta chains originate from one sample sequenced in a study of vaccination and CD4 T cells after COVID-19 (dated 2022 in TCRdb). Libraries were constructed by PCR. Reads for this sample came from an Illumina iSeq 100. TCR sequencing of DNA from cultured CD4+ T cells used the Oncomine TCR Beta short-read assay at the Johns Hopkins FTIC core. Starting from the raw public reads, TCRdb applied fastp trimming at Q25, assembled clones with MiXCR and retained in-frame beta chains. Entries that share a CDR3 protein sequence are merged under the most common genes and DNA. The sample yields about 17,000 distinct CDR3 sequences; around 60% were counted once. Clones ranked in the top ten supply roughly a tenth of the sample. Which antigens these TCRs recognize remains unknown. Reading the label with the study, this specimen's treatment or condition is: roughly 10-day PBMC culture with coronavirus spike peptide pools or control peptides (ViraFEST assay).

Sequences were obtained from CD4+ T cells from blood, cultured in vitro. The receptors come from a human donor who had recovered from COVID-19.

The chain is built from TRBV4-1 and TRBJ2-7; 13 bases align to TRBD2. V gave up 3 bases and J gave up 5 bases; unmatched junction bases: 10. CDR1 and CDR2 (germline): MGHRA, YSYEKL. The CDR3 totals 17 residues. The CDR3 loop is CASSQLGLAGVGHEQYF. The CDR3 nucleotides read TGCGCCAGCAGCCAGCTCGGACTAGCGGGAGTGGGACACGAGCAGTACTTC.

The V call is TRBV6-5, the J call TRBJ2-3; 8 bases align to TRBD1. The ends lost 2 bases at V and 1 base at J; junction bases unmatched: 5. This CDR3 region has 16 residues. Germline lookup yields CDR1 MNHEY and CDR2 SVGAGI. The CDR3 here is CASSYPPGQGTDTQYF. CDR3 sequence (DNA): TGTGCCAGCAGTTACCCTCCGGGACAGGGCACAGATACGCAGTATTTT.

This clonotype was seen only a few times. The chain uses TRBV6-2 or TRBV6-3 and TRBJ2-1, with 7 bases that match TRBD2. V was clipped by 2 bases and J by 1 base; unmatched bases: 5. Per germline, CDR1 MNHEY and CDR2 SVGEGT. This CDR3 is 16 amino acids long. The CDR3 protein is CASSYGGSGSYNEQFF. CDR3 in DNA: TGTGCCAGCAGTTACGGCGGGAGTGGGTCCTACAATGAGCAGTTCTTC.

In DNA, the CDR3 is TGTGCCAGTAGTGTACAGGGGAGCTCCTACGAGCAGTACTTC. It encodes CASSVQGSSYEQYF. The J gene is TRBJ2-7, the V gene TRBV19; TRBD1 agrees at 7 bases. There are 14 residues in the CDR3. In germline, CDR1 is LNHDA, CDR2 SQIVND (reference sequence). Germline trimming cut 5 bases from V and 0 bases from J; bases unmatched to any gene: 4.

This clonotype was picked up a small number of times. V and J are TRBV6-1 and TRBJ2-5; D remains ambiguous. V was shortened by 7 bases and J by 5 bases, with 11 bases between the two germline ends. This CDR3 is 12 amino acids long. The germline V gene encodes CDR1 MNHNS and CDR2 SASEGT. DNA of the CDR3: TGTGCCAGCAAAACATCCAGGGAGACCCAGTACTTC. It yields the protein CASKTSRETQYF.

The J gene is TRBJ2-5, the V gene TRBV20-1, with TRBD2 matching over 9 bases. The germline gives CDR1 DFQATT, CDR2 SNEGSKA (reference sequence). This CDR3 comprises 18 residues. V was pared by 0 bases and J by 2 bases, with 13 bases of the junction left unmatched. CDR3 protein: CSARDLPRMTSGQETQYF. Here the CDR3 DNA reads TGCAGTGCTAGAGATTTACCCAGGATGACTAGCGGACAAGAGACCCAGTACTTC.

This clonotype was found a few times. The genes are TRBV3-1 and TRBJ1-1; D gene uncertain. Germline CDR1 and CDR2: LGHDT and YNNKEL (reference sequence). The V end was cut by 3 bases, the J end by 3 bases, with 8 bases between. This CDR3 has 13 residues. The CDR3 reads CASSHLADTEAFF. The CDR3 nucleotides are TGTGCCAGCAGCCACCTGGCAGACACTGAAGCTTTCTTT. Full variable domain (missing parts from reference TRBV3-1 and TRBJ1-1): DTAVSQTPKYLVTQMGNDKSIKCEQNLGHDTMYWYKQDSKKFLKIMFSYNNKELIINETVPNRFSPKSPDKAHLNLHINSLELGDSAVYFCASSHLADTEAFFGQGTRLTVV.

This clonotype was picked up a small number of times. The chain uses TRBV6-5 and TRBJ1-1; 11 bases match TRBD1. CDR1 and CDR2 (germline): MNHEY, SVGAGI. This CDR3 has 14 residues. The V gene end was trimmed by 4 bases and the J gene end by 4 bases; junction bases not matched to a gene: 2. The chain's CDR3 is CASSFGTGGTEAFF. The CDR3 nucleotides are TGTGCCAGCAGTTTCGGGACAGGGGGCACTGAAGCTTTCTTT.

This clonotype was detected only a few times. This rearrangement joins TRBV20-1 to TRBJ2-4, with 12 bases aligning to TRBD2. Trimming at V came to 7 bases and at J to 6 bases, leaving 10 bases not matched to a gene. The germline V gene encodes CDR1 DFQATT and CDR2 SNEGSKA (reference sequence). The CDR3 is 15 amino acids. The CDR3: CSVKRLAGEGNIQYF. CDR3 sequence (DNA): TGCAGTGTCAAGCGACTAGCGGGAGAGGGAAACATTCAGTACTTC.

This chain connects TRBV15 to TRBJ1-2, with a possible D match to TRBD1 (5 bases). The V gene's germline CDR1 is LNHNV and CDR2 YYDKDF (reference sequence). Trimming shortened V by 2 bases and J by 1 base, and 8 bases separated the two germline ends. The CDR3 runs 14 residues. The CDR3 here is CATSRSGGNYGYTF. The CDR3 DNA reads as TGTGCCACCAGCAGATCGGGGGGTAACTATGGCTACACCTTC.